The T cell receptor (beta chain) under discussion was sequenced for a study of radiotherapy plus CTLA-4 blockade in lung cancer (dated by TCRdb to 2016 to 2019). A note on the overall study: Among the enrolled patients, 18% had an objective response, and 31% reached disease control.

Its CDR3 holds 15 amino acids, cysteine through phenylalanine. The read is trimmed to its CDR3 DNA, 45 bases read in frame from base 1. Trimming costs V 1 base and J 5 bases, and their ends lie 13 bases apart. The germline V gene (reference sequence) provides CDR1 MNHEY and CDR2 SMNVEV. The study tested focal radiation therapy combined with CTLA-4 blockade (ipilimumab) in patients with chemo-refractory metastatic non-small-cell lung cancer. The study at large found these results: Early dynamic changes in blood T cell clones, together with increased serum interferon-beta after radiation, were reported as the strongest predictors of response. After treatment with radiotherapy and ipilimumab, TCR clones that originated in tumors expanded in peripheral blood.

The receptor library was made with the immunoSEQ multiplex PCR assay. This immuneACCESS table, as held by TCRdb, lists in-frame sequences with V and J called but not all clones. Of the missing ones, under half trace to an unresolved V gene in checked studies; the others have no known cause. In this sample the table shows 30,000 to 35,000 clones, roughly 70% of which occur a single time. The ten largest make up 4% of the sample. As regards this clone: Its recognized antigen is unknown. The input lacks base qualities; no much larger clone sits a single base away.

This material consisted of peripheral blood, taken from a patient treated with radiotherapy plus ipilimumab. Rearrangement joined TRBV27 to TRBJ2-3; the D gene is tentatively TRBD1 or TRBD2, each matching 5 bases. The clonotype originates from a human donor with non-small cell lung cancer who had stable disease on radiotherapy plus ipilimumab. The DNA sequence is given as TGTGCCAGCAGTTTATTAGGGACCAGGGAAGATACGCAGTATTTT. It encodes CASSLLGTREDTQYF.